The 24 T cell receptor beta chains in this list originate from one sample, sequenced in a study of cytomegalovirus exposure and HLA in healthy donors. Primers included in the PCR were 60 Vbeta and 13 Jbeta primers. Sequencing used immunoSEQ multiplex PCR; TCRdb keeps in-frame clones, though not all of them. This repertoire shows more than 150,000 clones, around 77% found once; its top ten account for 1%. Sequenced material: PBMCs. The source is a woman between 45 and 65 years old in good health and CMV-seropositive.

This clone was seen a few times. An end of the junction does not agree with germline; a read error may underlie this. This rearrangement joins TRBV12-5 to TRBJ1-2, with D perhaps TRBD1 (5 bases). CDR1 is LGHNT and CDR2 is FRNRAP in the germline V gene. The CDR3 loop spans 14 amino acids. CDR3 nucleotide sequence: TGTGCTAGTGGTTCCTCGGCATTTACACTCCCGGGGGCCTTC. Translated, it gives CASGSSAFTLPGAF.

The chain is built from TRBV14 and TRBJ2-5, with D perhaps TRBD2 (5 bases). The CDR3 contains 16 residues. V dropped 1 base and J dropped 4 bases, with 16 bases sitting between them. Germline V lookup: CDR1 SGHDN, CDR2 FVKESK. CDR3 sequence: CASSQVSGYRVETQYF. CDR3 DNA: TGTGCCAGCAGCCAAGTATCGGGGTATCGTGTAGAGACCCAGTACTTC.

The rearrangement uses TRBV29-1 and TRBJ2-3; 10 bases map to TRBD1. This CDR3 is 16 amino acids long. Germline loops: CDR1 SQVTM, CDR2 ANQGSEA. V lost 6 bases, J lost 4 bases, and 13 bases stayed unmatched. In DNA, the CDR3 is TGCAGCGTCCCAAACCCTCGGGACAGGGGCGCAGATACGCAGTATTTT. Translating it yields CSVPNPRDRGADTQYF.

V usage is TRBV28 and J usage is TRBJ1-2, with TRBD1 matching 7 bases. Germline V gives CDR1 MDHEN, CDR2 SYDVKM. The V gene end was trimmed by 6 bases and the J gene end by 4 bases; junction bases not matched to a gene: 11. This CDR3 region has 15 residues. The CDR3 DNA reads as TGTGCCAGCAGCCCCCATGGGACAGCCGCCTATGGCTACACCTTC. Amino acids: CASSPHGTAAYGYTF.

This chain uses TRBV5-1 with TRBJ2-7; 11 bases agree with TRBD2. The CDR3 spans 15 residues. From germline, CDR1 is SGHRS and CDR2 YFSETQ. The J segment lost 1 base and the V segment lost 4 bases, leaving 4 bases of the junction unmatched. The CDR3 protein is CASSPTSGISYEQYF. The CDR3 coding sequence is TGCGCCAGCAGCCCGACTAGCGGGATATCCTACGAGCAGTACTTC.

J is TRBJ1-2 and V is TRBV14, with D possibly TRBD1 on 5 matching bases. Trimming removed 2 bases from V and 5 bases from J, with 15 bases in between. From germline, CDR1 is SGHDN and CDR2 FVKESK. This CDR3 has 15 residues. This chain's CDR3 is CASSQYTGGTYGYTF. CDR3 DNA: TGTGCCAGCAGCCAATATACGGGGGGGACTTATGGCTACACCTTC.

V and J are TRBV11-1 and TRBJ2-7; 13 bases fit TRBD2. The CDR3 loop spans 15 amino acids. The V gene's germline CDR1 is SGHAT and CDR2 FQDESV (reference sequence). V lost 5 bases to trimming and J lost 3 bases; unmatched junction nucleotides: 4. CDR3 sequence (DNA): TGTGCCAGCAGCCCATGGACTAGCGGGGGCTACGAGCAGTACTTC. It yields the protein CASSPWTSGGYEQYF.

V usage is TRBV6-5 and J usage is TRBJ1-4, with a tentative D call TRBD1 (5 bases). Germline V lookup: CDR1 MNHEY, CDR2 SVGAGI. Trimming left V 6 bases short and J 5 bases short, with 16 bases between. The CDR3 runs 15 residues. DNA of the CDR3: TGTGCCAGCAGCCCCTTCGGGGGGTCGAATGAAAAACTGTTTTTT. It yields the protein CASSPFGGSNEKLFF.

This sequence joins TRBV19 and TRBJ2-5; the match to TRBD2 covers 12 bases. V shed 5 bases, J shed 5 bases, and the junction held 9 bases outside the gene matches. The V gene's germline CDR1 is LNHDA and CDR2 SQIVND (reference sequence). The CDR3 contains 16 residues. The CDR3 is CASSGLAGLRGETQYF. The CDR3 DNA is TGTGCCAGTAGTGGACTAGCGGGGCTAAGGGGGGAGACCCAGTACTTC.

The J gene is TRBJ2-1, the V gene TRBV13, with D possibly TRBD2 on 6 matching bases. Germline lookup yields CDR1 PRHDT and CDR2 FYEKMQ (reference sequence). V was clipped by 0 bases and J by 3 bases, with 15 bases between them. The CDR3 is made up of 17 amino acids. This CDR3 reads CASSLGAGSGLYNEQFF. The CDR3, as DNA: TGTGCCAGCAGCTTAGGCGCGGGATCGGGCCTCTACAATGAGCAGTTCTTC.

For this clone: The junction differs from germline at one of its ends, possibly a read error. This rearrangement joins TRBV27 to TRBJ2-1, with D tentatively TRBD1 (5 bases). CDR3 size: 13 residues. CDR1 and CDR2 (germline): MNHEY, SMNVEV (reference sequence). The CDR3 nucleotides read TGTGCCAGCAGTTTTTCCGGTGGACACCCCCAGCTCTTC. It specifies CASSFSGGHPQLF.

V usage is TRBV4-3 and J usage is TRBJ2-3; 9 nucleotides line up with TRBD1. From germline, CDR1 is LGHNA and CDR2 YSLEER. With 4 bases clipped from V and 4 bases from J, the junction kept 3 bases outside the gene matches. This CDR3 is 14 amino acids long. The CDR3 loop is CASSRDRESDTQYF. As DNA, the CDR3 is TGCGCCAGCAGCCGGGACAGGGAGTCAGATACGCAGTATTTT.

The chain joins TRBV19 to TRBJ1-1; 7 bases are shared with TRBD1. CDR3 length equals 14 residues. From germline, CDR1 is LNHDA and CDR2 SQIVND (reference sequence). The ends lost 8 bases at V and 4 bases at J; junction bases unmatched: 10. The CDR3 is CASGDPGQFTEAFF. Written as DNA, the CDR3 is TGTGCCAGTGGCGACCCGGGACAGTTCACTGAAGCTTTCTTT. The variable domain in full, with the rest retrieved from reference TRBV19 and TRBJ1-1, is DGGITQSPKYLFRKEGQNVTLSCEQNLNHDAMYWYRQDPGQGLRLIYYSQIVNDFQKGDIAEGYSVSREKKESFPLTVTSAQKNPTAFYLCASGDPGQFTEAFFGQGTRLTVV.

This clone appeared once. This chain joins TRBV7-3 and TRBJ1-6, with 7 positions matching TRBD1. V shed 8 bases, J shed 3 bases, and the junction held 1 base outside the gene matches. Germline values: CDR1 SGHTA, CDR2 FQGTGA. This CDR3 spans 13 amino acids. CDR3 coding DNA: TGTGCCAGCGGGACAGACTATAATTCACCCCTCCACTTT. It translates to CASGTDYNSPLHF.

This chain uses TRBV28 with TRBJ2-7; no reliable D call. Trimming stripped 6 bases from V and 2 bases from J, with 11 bases between. This CDR3 spans 13 amino acids. Germline V CDR1 and CDR2: MDHEN, SYDVKM. The CDR3 spells CASRHPSTYEQYF. In nucleotides, the CDR3 is TGTGCCAGCAGGCATCCTTCTACCTACGAGCAGTACTTC.

A single count supports this clone. The rearrangement joins TRBV13 to TRBJ2-7; 7 bases line up with TRBD1. Trimming at V came to 5 bases and at J to 2 bases, leaving 15 bases not matched to a gene. Germline CDR1 and CDR2: PRHDT and FYEKMQ (reference sequence). The CDR3 has 17 residues. The CDR3 loop reads CASSPTLSGDSPYEQYF. The CDR3, as DNA: TGTGCCAGCAGCCCGACGCTTTCCGGGGACAGCCCCTACGAGCAGTACTTC.

Of note for this clone: An end of the junction differs from the germline gene, which may be a read error. The chain recombines TRBV7-3 with TRBJ2-1, with 9 nucleotides matching TRBD2. The CDR3 runs 16 residues. Per the germline V gene, CDR1 is SGHTA and CDR2 is FQGTGA. The CDR3 sequence: CSSSPHSMREGHHQFF. The CDR3 nucleotides read TGTTCCAGCAGCCCCCACTCCATGCGGGAGGGCCATCATCAGTTCTTC.

This clone has just one count. The chain is built from TRBV9 and TRBJ1-2, with no clear D. The CDR3 sequence is 13 residues long. Per the germline V gene, CDR1 is SGDLS and CDR2 is YYNGEE. V was clipped by 3 bases and J by 7 bases, with 13 bases between them. CDR3 region: CASSAAGVAGYTF. CDR3 DNA sequence: TGTGCCAGCAGCGCTGCCGGGGTAGCTGGCTACACCTTC. The full variable domain, its missing parts supplied by reference TRBV9 and TRBJ1-2, is DSGVTQTPKHLITATGQRVTLRCSPRSGDLSVYWYQQSLDQGLQFLIQYYNGEERAKGNILERFSAQQFPDLHSELNLSSLELGDSALYFCASSAAGVAGYTFGSGTRLTVV.

This rearrangement joins TRBV7-3 to TRBJ2-5; 7 bases match TRBD1. Germline V gives CDR1 SGHTA, CDR2 FQGTGA. The CDR3 extends over 12 amino acids. The junction had 0 bases not matched to a gene; V was cut back by 4 bases and J by 4 bases. CDR3 coding DNA: TGTGCCAGCAGCTACAGGGGAGAGACCCAGTACTTC. It translates to CASSYRGETQYF. The whole variable domain, filled in from reference TRBV7-3 and TRBJ2-5, reads GAGVSQTPSNKVTEKGKYVELRCDPISGHTALYWYRQSLGQGPEFLIYFQGTGAADDSGLPNDRFFAVRPEGSVSTLKIQRTERGDSAVYLCASSYRGETQYFGPGTRLLVL.

The table lists this clone with a count of one. J is TRBJ1-2 and V is TRBV5-1; D is possibly TRBD1 (6 bases). Between the trimmed V and J ends, which lost 4 bases and 0 bases, there was a span of 13 bases. CDR1 and CDR2 (germline): SGHRS, YFSETQ. This CDR3 contains 15 residues. The CDR3: CASSRQVGANYGYTF. The CDR3 DNA sequence: TGCGCCAGCAGCCGACAGGTCGGGGCTAACTATGGCTACACCTTC.

This clone came up a few times. The chain links TRBV7-2 to TRBJ1-2; the D gene is possibly TRBD1 (6 bases). V gave up 3 bases and J gave up 6 bases, with 14 bases separating them. The CDR3 runs 14 residues. The germline CDR1 and CDR2 sequences are SGHTA and FQGNSA. The CDR3 spells CASSFRDNRDGYTF. The DNA of the CDR3 is TGTGCCAGCAGCTTCCGGGACAACAGGGATGGCTACACCTTC.

Only a few counts were recorded for this clone. The junction and the germline gene differ at one end; a read error may be behind it. V is TRBV7-7 and J is TRBJ2-1, with 9 bases matching TRBD1. Germline CDR1 and CDR2: SSHAT and FNYEAQ (reference sequence). The CDR3 is 14 amino acids. In nucleotides, the CDR3 is TGTGCTAGCAGCCAGACAGGGGGTATGGATGAGCAGTTCTTC. Translating gives CASSQTGGMDEQFF.

This clone occurred a few times. The chain joins TRBV28 to TRBJ1-5, with D hard to call. Germline V gives CDR1 MDHEN, CDR2 SYDVKM. The germline V and J ends were trimmed by 3 bases and 2 bases, with 11 bases remaining between them. The CDR3 extends over 15 amino acids. CDR3 amino acids: CASSFGLVGNQPQHF. The CDR3 bases are TGTGCCAGCAGTTTCGGACTGGTGGGCAATCAGCCCCAGCATTTT.

The count of this clone is one. The chain has TRBV19 and TRBJ1-2; TRBD1 matches 10 bases. The V and J ends lost 3 bases and 3 bases, in that order; junction bases with no gene match: 4. The germline V gene encodes CDR1 LNHDA and CDR2 SQIVND (reference sequence). The CDR3 runs to 15 residues. The CDR3 protein is CASSIRGQGYYGYTF. The DNA for the CDR3 is TGTGCCAGTAGTATCAGGGGACAGGGGTACTATGGCTACACCTTC.